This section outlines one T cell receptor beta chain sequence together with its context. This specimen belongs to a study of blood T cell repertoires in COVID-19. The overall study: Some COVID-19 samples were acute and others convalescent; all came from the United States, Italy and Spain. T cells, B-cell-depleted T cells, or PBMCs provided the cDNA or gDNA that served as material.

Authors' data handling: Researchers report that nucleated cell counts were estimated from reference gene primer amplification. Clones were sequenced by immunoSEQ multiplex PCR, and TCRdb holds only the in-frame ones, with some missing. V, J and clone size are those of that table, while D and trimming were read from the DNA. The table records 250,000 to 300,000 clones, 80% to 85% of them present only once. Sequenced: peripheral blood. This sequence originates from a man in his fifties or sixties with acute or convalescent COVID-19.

The CDR3 is CASSLGGVGRAGELFF. CDR3 sequence (DNA): TGTGCCAGCAGCTTAGGGGGTGTCGGGAGAGCCGGGGAGCTGTTTTTT. The chain uses TRBV11-2 and TRBJ2-2, with D maybe TRBD2 (6 bases). V gave up 1 base and J gave up 6 bases, with 15 bases separating them. CDR3 length: 16 amino acids. Per germline, CDR1 SGHAT and CDR2 FQNNGV.